The 2 T cell receptor beta chains in this list originate from one sample, sequenced in a study of blood T cell repertoires in COVID-19. Sequencing used immunoSEQ multiplex PCR; TCRdb keeps in-frame clones, though not all of them. The profile shows about 210,000 clones, 84% of them singletons. The sequencing sample was made of peripheral blood. The source of these receptors is a woman aged 80 or over with COVID-19, enrolled during active disease.

This chain links TRBV6-5 with TRBJ2-3, with 9 nucleotides matching TRBD2. The CDR3 is 15 residues long. CDR1 and CDR2 (germline): MNHEY, SVGAGI. J gave up 3 bases and V 10 bases, and 11 bases lay outside the gene matches. CDR3 DNA sequence: TGTGCCACCTACAAGCCGGGACTAGCAACAGATACGCAGTATTTT. It is translated as CATYKPGLATDTQYF.

The V and J genes are TRBV2 and TRBJ2-2; D might be TRBD2 (6 bases). V was trimmed by 5 bases and J by 2 bases, leaving 18 bases between them. The germline V gene encodes CDR1 SNHLY and CDR2 FYNNEI. This CDR3 has 17 amino acids. The CDR3 region has the DNA TGTGCCAGCAGTTGGGGTCGGCGGGGCCTTAACACCGGGGAGCTGTTTTTT. Translation gives CASSWGRRGLNTGELFF.